This T cell receptor beta chain was captured by sequencing in a study of blood T cell repertoires in COVID-19. Clinical history as reported by participants underpinned cohort assignment. Points on this clone: The sample contains more than one DNA sequence encoding this CDR3.

This CDR3 has 15 residues. The V end was cut by 2 bases, the J end by 0 bases, with 5 bases between. The germline CDR1 and CDR2 sequences are MNHEY and SVGEGT. Per the study methods: Estimation of nucleated cell counts was performed using reference gene primer amplification. Libraries were prepared by immunoSEQ multiplex PCR; TCRdb keeps only in-frame clonotypes and omits some of them. That table furnishes V, J and clone size, whereas the DNA furnished D and trimming. The data contain more than 200,000 clones, roughly 87% of them singletons. The sequence was obtained from a woman aged 25-40 years with acute COVID-19. The sequenced sample was PBMCs or T cells enriched from blood (not recorded which). The rearrangement links TRBV6-2 or TRBV6-3 to TRBJ2-6, with a possible D match to TRBD2 (5 bases). CDR3 sequence: CASSYRGSGANVLTF. The CDR3 DNA reads TGTGCCAGCAGTTACCGGGGCTCTGGGGCCAACGTCCTGACTTTC.